A single sample gave rise to the 4 T cell receptor beta chains below, sequenced in a study of cytomegalovirus exposure and HLA in healthy donors. In the PCR, 60 Vbeta and 13 Jbeta primers were used. The data were produced by immunoSEQ multiplex PCR, yet TCRdb's version contains in-frame clones alone and is incomplete. The sample yields 90,000 to 130,000 clones, of which the top ten take up roughly 3.5%. Input material: PBMCs. The receptors shown here come from a man under 40 in good health and CMV-seronegative.

J is TRBJ2-3 and V is TRBV20-1; D remains ambiguous. Trimming left V 0 bases short and J 11 bases short, with 9 bases between. The CDR3 consists of 11 residues. From germline, CDR1 is DFQATT and CDR2 SNEGSKA (reference sequence). Here the CDR3 reads CSAREQTGQYF. CDR3 coding DNA: TGCAGTGCTAGAGAACAAACGGGGCAGTATTTT.

This chain links TRBV11-2 with TRBJ1-2; D is unresolved. This CDR3 is 14 amino acids long. Trimming stripped 5 bases from V and 7 bases from J, with 17 bases between. CDR1 and CDR2 (germline): SGHAT, FQNNGV. DNA of the CDR3: TGTGCCAGCAGCCCCGCCGCCCTAGGAGGTGGCTACACCTTC. This codes for CASSPAALGGGYTF.

The rearrangement uses TRBV19 and TRBJ1-1; 12 nucleotides align to TRBD1. With V trimmed by 3 bases and J by 7 bases, 15 bases remained unmatched. CDR3 size: 18 residues. Germline CDR1 LNHDA, CDR2 SQIVND (reference sequence). CDR3: CASSMHRDRGPQRIEAFF. The CDR3 nucleotides are TGTGCCAGTAGTATGCACCGGGACAGGGGGCCCCAGCGAATTGAAGCTTTCTTT.

With respect to this clone: Because the CDR3 is missing its conserved closing phenylalanine or tryptophan, this is likely a read error. The DNA for the CDR3 is TGTGCCAGTAGTTCTCGGACAGGGGGCGTCGACGAGCAGTACCTC. Translation gives CASSSRTGGVDEQYL. The chain carries TRBV19 and TRBJ2-7; TRBD1 matches at 11 bases. The CDR3 contains 15 residues. Germline loops: CDR1 LNHDA, CDR2 SQIVND (reference sequence). With V trimmed by 5 bases and J by 5 bases, 8 bases remained unmatched.